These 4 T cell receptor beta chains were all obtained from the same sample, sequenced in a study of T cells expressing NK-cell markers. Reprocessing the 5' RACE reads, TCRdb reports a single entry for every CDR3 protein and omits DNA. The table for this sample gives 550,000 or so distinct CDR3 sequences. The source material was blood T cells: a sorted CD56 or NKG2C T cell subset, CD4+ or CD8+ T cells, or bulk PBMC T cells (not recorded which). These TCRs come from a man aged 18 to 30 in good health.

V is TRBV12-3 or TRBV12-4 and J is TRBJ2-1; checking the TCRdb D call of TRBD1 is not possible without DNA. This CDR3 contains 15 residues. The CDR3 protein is CASSFGDRDLGEQFF.

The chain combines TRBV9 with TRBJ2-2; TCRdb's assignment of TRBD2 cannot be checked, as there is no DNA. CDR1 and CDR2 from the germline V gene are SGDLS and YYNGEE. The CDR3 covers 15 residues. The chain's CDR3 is CASSVVRDGTGELFF.

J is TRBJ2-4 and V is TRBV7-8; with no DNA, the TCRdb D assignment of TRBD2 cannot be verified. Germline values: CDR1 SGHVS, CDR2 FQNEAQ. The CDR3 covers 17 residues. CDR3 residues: CASSLLRGREPENIQYF.

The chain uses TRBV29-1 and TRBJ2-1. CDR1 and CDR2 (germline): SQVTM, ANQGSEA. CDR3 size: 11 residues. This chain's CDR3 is CSHSKDDEQFF.